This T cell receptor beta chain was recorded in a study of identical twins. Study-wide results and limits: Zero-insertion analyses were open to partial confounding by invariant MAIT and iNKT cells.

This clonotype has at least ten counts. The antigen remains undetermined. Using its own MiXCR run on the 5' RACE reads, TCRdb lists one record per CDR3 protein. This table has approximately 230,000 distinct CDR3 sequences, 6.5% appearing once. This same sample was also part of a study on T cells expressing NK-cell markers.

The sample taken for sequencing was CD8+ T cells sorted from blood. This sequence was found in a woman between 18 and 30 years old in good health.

CDR3 amino acids: CASSRRDGLKWPFF. Written as DNA, the CDR3 is TGTGCCAGCAGCCGAAGGGACGGGCTAAAGTGGCCTTTCTTT. This chain connects TRBV14 to TRBJ1-1; TRBD1 might be the D (5 bases). Germline CDR1 reads SGHDN; CDR2 reads FVKESK. CDR3 length: 14 residues. The V gene lost 4 bases and the J gene lost 12 bases, with 21 bases spanning the gap.